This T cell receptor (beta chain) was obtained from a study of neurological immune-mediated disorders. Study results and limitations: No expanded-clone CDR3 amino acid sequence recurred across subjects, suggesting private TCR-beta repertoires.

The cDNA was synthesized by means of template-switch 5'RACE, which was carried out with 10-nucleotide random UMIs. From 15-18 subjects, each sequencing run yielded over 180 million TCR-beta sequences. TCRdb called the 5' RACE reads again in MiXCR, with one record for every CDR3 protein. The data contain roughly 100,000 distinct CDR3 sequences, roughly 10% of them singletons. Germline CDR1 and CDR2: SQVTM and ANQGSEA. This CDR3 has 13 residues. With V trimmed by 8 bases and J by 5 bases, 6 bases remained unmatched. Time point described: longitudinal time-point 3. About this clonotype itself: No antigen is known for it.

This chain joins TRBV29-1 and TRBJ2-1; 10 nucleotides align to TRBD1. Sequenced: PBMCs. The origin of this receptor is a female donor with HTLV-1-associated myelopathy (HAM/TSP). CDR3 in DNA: TGCAGCTCCGGGACAGGGGCAAACAATGAGCAGTTCTTC. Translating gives CSSGTGANNEQFF.